The 2 T cell receptor beta chains presented below share a single source sample, sequenced in a study of blood T cell repertoires in COVID-19. Data came from immunoSEQ multiplex PCR; TCRdb stores just in-frame clones and leaves some out. The sample lists roughly 230,000 clones, around 87% seen once, with under 2.5% in the top ten. Source material: peripheral blood. The receptor source for this set is a woman aged 60-75 years with COVID-19, enrolled during active disease.

The chain has TRBV11-2 and TRBJ2-7, with 10 bases aligning to TRBD1. V shed 5 bases and J 1 base; nucleotides not matched to a gene: 11. The length of the CDR3 is 17 residues. Germline V gives CDR1 SGHAT, CDR2 FQNNGV. The CDR3 DNA follows: TGTGCCAGCAGCACCCCGAGGGACAGGGGTTGGTCCTACGAGCAGTACTTC. This gives the protein CASSTPRDRGWSYEQYF.

The chain couples TRBV5-4 to TRBJ2-1; D gene ambiguous. The CDR3 length is 13 residues. Germline V gives CDR1 SGHNT, CDR2 YYREEE (reference sequence). V lost 5 bases, J lost 12 bases, and 18 bases lay in between. DNA for the CDR3: TGTGCCAGCAGGGGCCCCCCTACCGCAGTGCAGTTCTTC. Residues: CASRGPPTAVQFF.